A single sample gave rise to the 12 T cell receptor beta chains below, sequenced in a study of blood T cell repertoires in COVID-19. TCRdb's copy holds only in-frame clones and misses some; the assay was immunoSEQ multiplex PCR. This table has 52,000 or so clones, 65% to 90% appearing once. The sequenced sample consisted of peripheral blood. The receptors shown here come from a human donor in a cohort sampled during active COVID-19.

The chain is built from TRBV29-1 and TRBJ1-1, with D possibly matching TRBD1 (5 bases). V was trimmed by 2 bases and J by 6 bases, leaving 19 bases between them. This CDR3 spans 15 amino acids. Germline V gives CDR1 SQVTM, CDR2 ANQGSEA. CDR3 in DNA: TGCAGCGTTGAATGGGGGGTACAGGTCCACGCTGAAGCTTTCTTT. Amino acids: CSVEWGVQVHAEAFF.

J is TRBJ1-5 and V is TRBV3-1 (or the pseudogene TRBV3-2), with 7 bases lining up with TRBD1. This CDR3 comprises 12 residues. The V and J ends lost 2 bases and 10 bases, in that order; junction bases with no gene match: 2. Germline CDR1 is LGHDT and CDR2 is YNNKEL (reference sequence). The CDR3 DNA reads as TGTGCCAGCAGCCAACAGGGGGGTCCCCAGCATTTT. Its translation: CASSQQGGPQHF.

The chain has TRBV5-1 and TRBJ2-2; no firm D call. Trimming pared 1 base from V and 3 bases from J, leaving 4 bases between. Germline-derived CDR1 and CDR2 are SGHRS and YFSETQ. The CDR3 covers 13 residues. CDR3 bases: TGCGCCAGCAGCTTGCCTGACACCGGGGAGCTGTTTTTT. Translation: CASSLPDTGELFF.

The CDR3 DNA reads TGTGCCAGCAGTATAGGACTAGCGGGCCTCAATGAGCAGTTCTTC. It yields the protein CASSIGLAGLNEQFF. V is TRBV2 and J is TRBJ2-1; 11 bases are a match to TRBD2. After removal of 5 bases from V and 6 bases from J, the junction contained 6 bases not matched to a gene. The CDR3 consists of 15 residues. Germline assignment: CDR1 SNHLY and CDR2 FYNNEI.

J is TRBJ1-2 and V is TRBV6-4; D perhaps matches TRBD1 (5 bases). Germline V lookup: CDR1 MRHNA, CDR2 SNTAGT. The CDR3 extends over 14 amino acids. Trimming stripped 2 bases from V and 5 bases from J, with 12 bases between. The CDR3 nucleotides read TGTGCCAGCAGTGACGGGGGGGAGAAATATGGCTACACCTTC. This gives the protein CASSDGGEKYGYTF.

The J gene is TRBJ1-3, the V gene TRBV28, with 8 bases identical to TRBD1. Trimming at V came to 4 bases and at J to 2 bases, leaving 7 bases not matched to a gene. This CDR3 spans 16 amino acids. Germline CDR1 is MDHEN and CDR2 is SYDVKM. In nucleotides, the CDR3 is TGTGCCAGCAGTTCAAACAGGGGGGAGGCTGGAAACACCATATATTTT. This translates into CASSSNRGEAGNTIYF.

In DNA, the CDR3 is TGTGCCAGCAGACAGTCGGTGCGGAACACTGAAGCTTTCTTT. Its protein product is CASRQSVRNTEAFF. The chain recombines TRBV7-3 with TRBJ1-1; D is unresolved. V dropped 6 bases and J dropped 1 base, with 12 bases sitting between them. The V gene's germline CDR1 is SGHTA and CDR2 FQGTGA. The CDR3 is 14 residues long.

The chain couples TRBV18 to TRBJ1-3, with D tentatively TRBD1 (5 bases). This CDR3 has 15 residues. Per the germline V gene, CDR1 is KGHSH and CDR2 is LQKENI. Between the trimmed V and J ends, which lost 2 bases and 2 bases, there was a span of 10 bases. The DNA for the CDR3 is TGTGCCAGCTCACCAAGCCCAGGGCCTGGAAACACCATATATTTT. Protein: CASSPSPGPGNTIYF. The complete variable domain, with remaining parts taken from reference TRBV18 and TRBJ1-3, reads NAGVMQNPRHLVRRRGQEARLRCSPMKGHSHVYWYRQLPEEGLKFMVYLQKENIIDESGMPKERFSAEFPKEGPSILRIQQVVRGDSAAYFCASSPSPGPGNTIYFGEGSWLTVV.

V and J are TRBV5-6 and TRBJ2-6; no clear D gene. CDR3 length: 14 amino acids. Germline-derived CDR1 and CDR2 are SGHDT and YYEEEE. V dropped 5 bases and J dropped 4 bases, with 10 bases sitting between them. DNA of the CDR3: TGTGCCAGCAGACAGCTGACCGGGGCCAACGTCCTGACTTTC. This sequence encodes CASRQLTGANVLTF.

The chain couples TRBV28 to TRBJ2-5; 7 bases agree with TRBD1. CDR1 and CDR2 (germline): MDHEN, SYDVKM. Unmatched junction bases numbered 8, after V lost 4 bases and J lost 12 bases. This CDR3 is 12 amino acids long. In DNA form, the CDR3 reads TGTGCCAGCAGTTCCGACAGGGAGATCAAGTACTTC. Protein: CASSSDREIKYF.

J is TRBJ2-1 and V is TRBV4-2; the match to TRBD2 covers 8 bases. After removal of 6 bases from V and 3 bases from J, the junction contained 10 bases not matched to a gene. The CDR3 spans 16 residues. CDR1 is LGHNA and CDR2 is YNFKEQ in the germline V gene. This chain's CDR3 is CASRYQTSEVYNEQFF. CDR3 in DNA: TGTGCCAGCAGATATCAGACTAGCGAGGTCTACAATGAGCAGTTCTTC.

This clone was counted only a few times. This chain joins TRBV19 and TRBJ1-5; D perhaps matches TRBD1 (6 bases). The CDR3 loop spans 15 amino acids. The germline V gene encodes CDR1 LNHDA and CDR2 SQIVND (reference sequence). With 0 bases removed from V and 6 bases from J, the gap between germline ends came to 12 bases. In nucleotides, the CDR3 is TGTGCCAGTAGTATAGACCAGCTCAGGGGTCAGCCCCAGCATTTT. It specifies CASSIDQLRGQPQHF.